The 6 T cell receptor beta chains presented below share a single source sample, sequenced in a study of beta chain features in type 1 diabetes. Study results and caveats: Among patients with Type 1 diabetes, TCRB CDR3s were moderately but significantly shorter in every one of the four CD4+ subsets.

Their antigens are not known. Expressed TCRB transcripts were sequenced, since all the RNA that had been isolated was reverse transcribed. TCRdb's table, derived via immunoSEQ multiplex PCR, lists solely in-frame clones and lacks some. Of hundreds of thousands of clones in the sample, around 15% were seen once. The source material was naive CD4+ T cells from blood. Every receptor here comes from a man in his late teens or twenties with type 1 diabetes.

This clone has just a few counts. The gene calls are TRBV6-5 and TRBJ1-2; D not certain. This CDR3 spans 15 amino acids. Germline V gives CDR1 MNHEY, CDR2 SVGAGI. The V gene lost 0 bases and the J gene lost 7 bases, with 15 bases spanning the gap. DNA for the CDR3: TGTGCCAGCAGTTACTCTGGGGTGCTCTCGGGTGGCTACACCTTC. Translating gives CASSYSGVLSGGYTF.

The chain has TRBV19 and TRBJ2-7, with D possibly being TRBD2 (6 bases). Trimming took 5 bases from V and 0 from J, leaving 17 bases between them. The CDR3 contains 16 residues. Germline assignment: CDR1 LNHDA and CDR2 SQIVND (reference sequence). The CDR3 DNA sequence: TGTGCCAGTAGTCAATACCCGGGGAGGAGCTCCTACGAGCAGTACTTC. Protein: CASSQYPGRSSYEQYF. The full variable domain, rest sourced from reference TRBV19 and TRBJ2-7, is DGGITQSPKYLFRKEGQNVTLSCEQNLNHDAMYWYRQDPGQGLRLIYYSQIVNDFQKGDIAEGYSVSREKKESFPLTVTSAQKNPTAFYLCASSQYPGRSSYEQYFGPGTRLTVT.

The chain is built from TRBV14 and TRBJ2-7; D ambiguous. CDR1 and CDR2 (germline): SGHDN, FVKESK. The CDR3 contains 11 residues. V lost 2 bases and J lost 4, with 3 bases in between. CDR3 nucleotide sequence: TGTGCCAGCAGCCAAAAATACGAGCAGTACTTC. Residues: CASSQKYEQYF.

The rearrangement uses TRBV4-2 and TRBJ1-2, with D uncertain. The CDR3 spans 14 residues. Trimming took off 3 bases at V and 0 bases at J, with 8 bases between the two ends. CDR1 is LGHNA and CDR2 is YNFKEQ in the germline V gene. CDR3 in amino acids: CASSQGDSNYGYTF. As DNA, the CDR3 is TGTGCCAGCAGCCAGGGTGACTCTAACTATGGCTACACCTTC.

The chain couples TRBV28 to TRBJ2-5; TRBD1 matches at 9 bases. The CDR3 extends over 14 amino acids. CDR1 is MDHEN and CDR2 is SYDVKM in the germline V gene. The J segment lost 5 bases and the V segment lost 5 bases, leaving 6 bases of the junction unmatched. The CDR3 loop reads CASSATGGVETQYF. The CDR3 nucleotides read TGTGCCAGCAGTGCAACAGGGGGCGTGGAGACCCAGTACTTC.

V is TRBV7-9 and J is TRBJ2-1; tentatively, D is TRBD1 (5 bases). Germline CDR1 and CDR2: SEHNR and FQNEAQ (reference sequence). The CDR3 extends over 13 amino acids. Trimming took off 5 bases at V and 8 bases at J, with 13 bases between the two ends. The CDR3 region has the DNA TGTGCCAGCAGCCCTCAGGGTGGCGATGAGCAGTTCTTC. Translation: CASSPQGGDEQFF.